This entry describes one T cell receptor (beta chain). Profiled with immunoSEQ multiplex PCR; TCRdb holds only in-frame clones, not every one. The data hold about 130,000 clones, with approximately 90% observed a single time. The data were obtained in a study of control samples from healthy donors and cancer patients. This TCR came from a man aged 18 to 30 in good health. Sequencing used blood.

The CDR3, as DNA: TGTGCCAGCAGTCCTTACCTGGGGTTGATCTATGGCTACACCTTC. Its translation: CASSPYLGLIYGYTF. The gene calls are TRBV6-5 and TRBJ1-2, with D hard to call. V was cut by 5 bases and J by 4 bases, with 17 bases left in between. In germline, CDR1 is MNHEY, CDR2 SVGAGI. The CDR3 is 15 amino acids.